This T cell receptor (beta chain) was sequenced in a study of blood T cell repertoires in COVID-19. Study information: Donors in the United States, Italy and Spain gave samples during acute or convalescent COVID-19. Sample material is recorded as cDNA or gDNA derived from T cells, B-cell-depleted T cells, or PBMCs.

Germline V gives CDR1 SGDLS, CDR2 YYNGEE. Trimming left V 3 bases short and J 2 bases short, with 11 bases between. This CDR3 has 14 amino acids. Original methodology: Reference gene primer amplification gave estimated nucleated cell counts. Produced via immunoSEQ multiplex PCR; TCRdb's table is partial and in-frame only. V and J calls and clone size are as listed in that table; D and trimming were resolved from the DNA. The sample yields 240,000 or so clones, 82% seen once. V usage is TRBV9 and J usage is TRBJ1-1; D is perhaps TRBD1 (5 bases). The source of this sequence is a woman aged 80 or over with acute or convalescent COVID-19. The source material was peripheral blood. CDR3 sequence: CASSALRTNTEAFF. The CDR3 bases are TGTGCCAGCAGCGCCCTCAGGACAAACACTGAAGCTTTCTTT.